This TCR beta chain was sequenced during a study of regulatory T cells in long-lasting Graves disease. Study-wide results and caveats: TRBV28, TRBJ1-2 and TRBJ2-5 were favored in persistent disease.

The CDR3 spans 17 residues. Germline CDR1 SGHRS, CDR2 YFSETQ. V dropped 7 bases and J dropped 2; count of bases not matched to a gene: 17. Through Arm-PCR of CDR3 regions and iRepertoire HTBI primers, TCR beta libraries were built. MiXCR, applied by TCRdb to the multiplex PCR reads, yields one record per CDR3 protein. The table records about 540,000 distinct CDR3 sequences, about 13% of them present only once. The time point was: newly diagnosed GD, antithyroid drugs for less than 3 months. Generation of the TCR library employed RNA extracted from PBMCs. EDTA tubes were used for drawing 8 to 9 milliliters of peripheral blood. Comments on this clonotype: What it binds is not known.

A further study also used this sample, focusing on T cells in Graves' hyperthyroidism and ophthalmopathy. That work states: It was considered stable Graves' hyperthyroidism when ophthalmopathy did not progress within 18 months. The study used the HTBI primer set for a first-round RT-PCR of the TCR CDR3.

Sample: peripheral blood mononuclear cells (PBMCs), taken at new diagnosis, from a patient treated with antithyroid drugs. The V gene is TRBV5-1, the J gene TRBJ2-5, with TRBD1 matching 7 bases. This TCR came from a man in his thirties or forties with Graves disease. CDR3 residues: CASGASGVLRGQETQYF. The CDR3 bases are TGCGCCAGCGGAGCTTCGGGTGTCCTCAGGGGGCAAGAGACCCAGTACTTC.